This T cell receptor (beta chain) was captured by sequencing in a study of cytomegalovirus exposure and HLA in healthy donors. Points from the study as a whole: Later analysis associated a missense DCLRE1C variant with TCR beta V- and J-gene trimming. While the bulk of TCR sequences proved rare, some public TCRs turned up in many donors. Later on, an analysis found that several of the most significant clusters appeared to be linked to common viral pathogens, which included parvovirus B19.

Vbeta (60) and Jbeta (13) primers were used in the PCR. Generated by immunoSEQ multiplex PCR, the TCRdb table keeps only in-frame clones and is missing some. This table holds approximately 100,000 clones. From germline, CDR1 is SEHNR and CDR2 FQNEAQ (reference sequence). The CDR3 has 14 amino acids. The ends lost 5 bases at V and 10 bases at J; junction bases unmatched: 5. On this clone itself: The antigen remains undetermined.

This clonotype was obtained from a man in his fifties in good health and CMV-seronegative. The V gene is TRBV7-9, the J gene TRBJ1-6; 10 bases fit TRBD1. The sample comprised PBMCs. Written as DNA, the CDR3 is TGTGCCAGCAGCCTTGGACAGGGGGGCTCACCCCTCCACTTT. Encoded protein: CASSLGQGGSPLHF.